This note documents a single TCR delta chain sequence. The target antigen is unknown. Germline V gene data show CDR1 as TVYSNPD and CDR2 as GDNSRS (reference sequence). The junction had 9 bases not matched to a gene; V was cut back by 0 bases and J by 3 bases. The CDR3 length is 16 residues. Extracted RNA was reverse transcribed into cDNA. Pooled V-gene forward primers with one constant-region reverse primer generated the CDR3 amplicons by multiplex PCR. TCRdb re-called the multiplex PCR reads using CATT. The table shows just under 55,000 delta-chain clones, with less than 20% occurring only once. The sample is drawn from a study of Vδ1+ human thymocytes. Study-wide points: Thymic TRG and TRD repertoires appeared highly polyclonal, with Gaussian CDR3 length distributions.

The specimen sequenced was Vdelta1+ gamma-delta thymocytes from the thymus. Subset of the sample: FACS-sorted CD3+ TCRalphabeta- TCRVdelta1+ TCRVdelta2- thymocytes. The origin of this receptor is a boy in the first two years of life who had congenital heart surgery. This chain joins TRDV3 and TRDJ1; 11 bases are a match to TRDD3. The CDR3 here is CAFRVLGDIGADKLIF. CDR3 bases: TGTGCCTTTAGGGTACTGGGGGATATTGGGGCCGATAAACTCATCTTT.